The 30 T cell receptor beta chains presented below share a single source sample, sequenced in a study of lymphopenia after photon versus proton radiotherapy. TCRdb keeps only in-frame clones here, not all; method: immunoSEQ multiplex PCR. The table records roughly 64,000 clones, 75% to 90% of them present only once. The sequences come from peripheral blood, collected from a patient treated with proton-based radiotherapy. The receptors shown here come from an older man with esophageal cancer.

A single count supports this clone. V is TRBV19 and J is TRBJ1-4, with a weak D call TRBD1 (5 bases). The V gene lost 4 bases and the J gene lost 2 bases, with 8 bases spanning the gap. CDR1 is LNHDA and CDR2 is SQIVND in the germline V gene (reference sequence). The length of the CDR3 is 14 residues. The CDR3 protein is CASSTGTTNEKLFF. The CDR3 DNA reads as TGTGCCAGTAGTACAGGGACGACTAATGAAAAACTGTTTTTT.

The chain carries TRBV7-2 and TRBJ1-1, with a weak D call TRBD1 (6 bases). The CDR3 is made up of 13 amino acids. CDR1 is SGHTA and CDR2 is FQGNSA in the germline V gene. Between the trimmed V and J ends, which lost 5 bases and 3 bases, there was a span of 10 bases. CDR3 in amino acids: CASSQGWHTEAFF. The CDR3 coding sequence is TGTGCCAGCAGCCAGGGGTGGCACACTGAAGCTTTCTTT.

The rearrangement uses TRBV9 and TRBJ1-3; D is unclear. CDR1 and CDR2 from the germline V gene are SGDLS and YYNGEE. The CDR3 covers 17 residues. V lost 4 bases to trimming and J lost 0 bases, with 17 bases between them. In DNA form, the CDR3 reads TGTGCCAGCAGCCAGCATCCCGAGGCGGCCTCTGGAAACACCATATATTTT. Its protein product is CASSQHPEAASGNTIYF.

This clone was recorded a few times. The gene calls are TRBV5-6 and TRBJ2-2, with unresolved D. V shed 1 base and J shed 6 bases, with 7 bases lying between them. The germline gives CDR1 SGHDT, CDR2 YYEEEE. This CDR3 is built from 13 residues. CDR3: CASSLYRSGELFF. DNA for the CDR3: TGTGCCAGCAGCTTGTATCGTTCCGGGGAGCTGTTTTTT.

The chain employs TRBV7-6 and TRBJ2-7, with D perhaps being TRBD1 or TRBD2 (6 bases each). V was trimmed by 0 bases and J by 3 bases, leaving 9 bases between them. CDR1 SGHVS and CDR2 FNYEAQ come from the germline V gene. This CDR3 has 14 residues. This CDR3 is CASSLAGGGYEQYF. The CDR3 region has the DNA TGTGCCAGCAGCTTAGCGGGGGGCGGCTACGAGCAGTACTTC.

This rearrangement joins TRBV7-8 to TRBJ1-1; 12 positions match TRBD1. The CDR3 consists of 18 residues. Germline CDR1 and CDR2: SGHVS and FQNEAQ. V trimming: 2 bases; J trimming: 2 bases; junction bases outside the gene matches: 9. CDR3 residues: CASSLFRDRGRFNTEAFF. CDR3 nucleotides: TGTGCCAGCAGCTTATTCCGGGACAGGGGGCGTTTTAACACTGAAGCTTTCTTT.

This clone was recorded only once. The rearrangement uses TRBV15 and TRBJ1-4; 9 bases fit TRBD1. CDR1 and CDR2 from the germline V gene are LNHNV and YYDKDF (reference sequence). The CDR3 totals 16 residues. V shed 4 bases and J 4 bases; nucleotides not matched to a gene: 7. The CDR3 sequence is CATSKLPGQGNEKLFF. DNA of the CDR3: TGTGCCACCAGCAAACTACCGGGACAGGGTAATGAAAAACTGTTTTTT.

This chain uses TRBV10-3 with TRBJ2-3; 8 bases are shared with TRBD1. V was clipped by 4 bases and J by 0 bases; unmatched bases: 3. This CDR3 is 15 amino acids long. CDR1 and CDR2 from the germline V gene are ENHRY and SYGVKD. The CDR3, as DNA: TGTGCCATCAGTGCGGGACAGGAAAGCACAGATACGCAGTATTTT. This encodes CAISAGQESTDTQYF.

CDR3 DNA: TGCAGCGTTGGCGTTAGCAATCAGCCCCAGCATTTT. It yields the protein CSVGVSNQPQHF. This chain joins TRBV29-1 and TRBJ1-5; no reliable D call. From germline, CDR1 is SQVTM and CDR2 ANQGSEA. This CDR3 has 12 residues. V was trimmed by 4 bases and J by 0 bases, leaving 4 bases between them.

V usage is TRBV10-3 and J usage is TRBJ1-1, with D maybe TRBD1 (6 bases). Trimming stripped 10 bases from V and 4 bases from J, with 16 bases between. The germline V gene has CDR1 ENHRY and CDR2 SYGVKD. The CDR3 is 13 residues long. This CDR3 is CATEKGQSTEAFF. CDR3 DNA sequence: TGTGCCACAGAAAAAGGACAGAGCACTGAAGCTTTCTTT.

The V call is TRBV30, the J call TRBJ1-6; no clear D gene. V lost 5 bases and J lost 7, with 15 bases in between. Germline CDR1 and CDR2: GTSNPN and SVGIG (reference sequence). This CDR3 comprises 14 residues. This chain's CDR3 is CAWGSGEINSPLHF. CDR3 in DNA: TGTGCCTGGGGATCCGGGGAAATAAATTCACCCCTCCACTTT.

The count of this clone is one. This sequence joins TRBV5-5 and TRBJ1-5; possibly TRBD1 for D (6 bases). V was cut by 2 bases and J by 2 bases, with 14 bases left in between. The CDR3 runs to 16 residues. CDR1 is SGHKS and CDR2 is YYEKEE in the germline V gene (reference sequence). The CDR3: CASSLQGTWRNQPQHF. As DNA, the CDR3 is TGTGCCAGCAGCTTACAGGGTACGTGGCGCAATCAGCCCCAGCATTTT.

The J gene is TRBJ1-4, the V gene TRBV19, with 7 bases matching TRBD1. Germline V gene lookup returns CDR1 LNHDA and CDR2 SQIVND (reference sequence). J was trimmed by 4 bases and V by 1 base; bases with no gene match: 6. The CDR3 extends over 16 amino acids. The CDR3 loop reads CASSIGAGQHNEKLFF. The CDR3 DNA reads TGTGCCAGTAGTATAGGAGCGGGACAGCATAATGAAAAACTGTTTTTT. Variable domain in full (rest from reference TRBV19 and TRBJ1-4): DGGITQSPKYLFRKEGQNVTLSCEQNLNHDAMYWYRQDPGQGLRLIYYSQIVNDFQKGDIAEGYSVSREKKESFPLTVTSAQKNPTAFYLCASSIGAGQHNEKLFFGSGTQLSVL.

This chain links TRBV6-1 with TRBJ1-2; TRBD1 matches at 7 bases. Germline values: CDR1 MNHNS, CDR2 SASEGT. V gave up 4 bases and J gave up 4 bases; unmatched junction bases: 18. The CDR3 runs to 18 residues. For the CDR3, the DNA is TGTGCCAGCAGTGGGATACCGACGCGGACAGGTGATCCCTATGGCTACACCTTC. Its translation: CASSGIPTRTGDPYGYTF.

The CDR3 is CSVGQGEGETQYF. The CDR3 DNA is TGCAGCGTTGGACAGGGGGAGGGAGAGACCCAGTACTTC. The chain is built from TRBV29-1 and TRBJ2-5; TRBD1 matches 9 bases. Germline CDR1 and CDR2: SQVTM and ANQGSEA. The CDR3 has 13 residues. Trimming took 4 bases from V and 4 from J; bases not matched to a gene: 4.

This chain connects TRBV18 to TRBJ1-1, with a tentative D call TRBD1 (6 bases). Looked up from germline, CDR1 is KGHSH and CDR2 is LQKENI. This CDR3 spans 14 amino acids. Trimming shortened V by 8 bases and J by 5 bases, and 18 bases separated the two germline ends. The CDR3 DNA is TGTGCCAGCGCGGTGGGGGGGGCGAATACTGAAGCTTTCTTT. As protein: CASAVGGANTEAFF. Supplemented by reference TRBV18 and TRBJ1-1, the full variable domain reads NAGVMQNPRHLVRRRGQEARLRCSPMKGHSHVYWYRQLPEEGLKFMVYLQKENIIDESGMPKERFSAEFPKEGPSILRIQQVVRGDSAAYFCASAVGGANTEAFFGQGTRLTVV.

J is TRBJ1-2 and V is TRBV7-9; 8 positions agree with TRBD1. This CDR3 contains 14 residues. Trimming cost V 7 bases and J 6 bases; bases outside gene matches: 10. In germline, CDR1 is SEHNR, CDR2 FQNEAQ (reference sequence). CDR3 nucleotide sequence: TGTGCCAGCACCCCACCTAGGACAGGGCATGGCTACACCTTC. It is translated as CASTPPRTGHGYTF.

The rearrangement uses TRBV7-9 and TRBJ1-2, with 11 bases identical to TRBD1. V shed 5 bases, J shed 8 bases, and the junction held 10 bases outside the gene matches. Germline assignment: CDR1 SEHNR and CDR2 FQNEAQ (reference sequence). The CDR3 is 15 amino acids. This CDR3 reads CASSPGTGGWKGYTF. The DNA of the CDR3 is TGTGCCAGCAGCCCTGGGACAGGGGGGTGGAAGGGCTACACCTTC.

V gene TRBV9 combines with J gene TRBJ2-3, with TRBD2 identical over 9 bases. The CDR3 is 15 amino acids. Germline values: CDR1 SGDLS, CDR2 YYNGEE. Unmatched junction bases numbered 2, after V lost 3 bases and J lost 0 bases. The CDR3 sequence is CASSASGGSTDTQYF. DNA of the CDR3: TGTGCCAGCAGCGCAAGCGGGGGGAGCACAGATACGCAGTATTTT.

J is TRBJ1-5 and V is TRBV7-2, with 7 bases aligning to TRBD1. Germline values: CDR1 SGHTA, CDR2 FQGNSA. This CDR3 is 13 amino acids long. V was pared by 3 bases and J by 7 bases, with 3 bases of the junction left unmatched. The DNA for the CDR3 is TGTGCCAGCAGCTTGGGGACAGCCCAGCCCCAGCATTTT. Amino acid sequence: CASSLGTAQPQHF. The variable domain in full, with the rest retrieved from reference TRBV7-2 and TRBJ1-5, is GAGVSQSPSNKVTEKGKDVELRCDPISGHTALYWYRQSLGQGLEFLIYFQGNSAPDKSGLPSDRFSAERTGGSVSTLTIQRTQQEDSAVYLCASSLGTAQPQHFGDGTRLSIL.

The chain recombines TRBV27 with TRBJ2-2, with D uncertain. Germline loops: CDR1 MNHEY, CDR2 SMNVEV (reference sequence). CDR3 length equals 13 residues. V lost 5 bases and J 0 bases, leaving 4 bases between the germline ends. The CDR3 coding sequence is TGTGCCAGCAGTACCCCGAACACCGGGGAGCTGTTTTTT. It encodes CASSTPNTGELFF.

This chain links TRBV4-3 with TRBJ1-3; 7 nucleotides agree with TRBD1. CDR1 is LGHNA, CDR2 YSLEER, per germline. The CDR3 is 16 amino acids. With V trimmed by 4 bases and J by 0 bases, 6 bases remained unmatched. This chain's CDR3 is CASSPDRVYSGNTIYF. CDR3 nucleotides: TGCGCCAGCAGCCCAGACAGGGTTTACTCTGGAAACACCATATATTTT.

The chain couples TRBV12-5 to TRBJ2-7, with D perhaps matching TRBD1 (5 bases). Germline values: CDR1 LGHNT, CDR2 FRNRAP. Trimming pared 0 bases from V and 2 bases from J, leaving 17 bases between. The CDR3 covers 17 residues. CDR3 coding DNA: TGTGCTAGTGGTTTGGTAATCCGACAGAAGGGCACCTACGAGCAGTACTTC. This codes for CASGLVIRQKGTYEQYF.

CDR3 sequence: CASSLQTSGDGTDTQYF. Here the CDR3 DNA reads TGCGCCAGCAGCTTGCAGACTAGCGGGGATGGCACAGATACGCAGTATTTT. The chain uses TRBV5-1 and TRBJ2-3; the match to TRBD2 covers 11 bases. The CDR3 has 17 amino acids. CDR1 and CDR2 (germline): SGHRS, YFSETQ. The J segment lost 1 base and the V segment lost 1 base, leaving 5 bases of the junction unmatched.

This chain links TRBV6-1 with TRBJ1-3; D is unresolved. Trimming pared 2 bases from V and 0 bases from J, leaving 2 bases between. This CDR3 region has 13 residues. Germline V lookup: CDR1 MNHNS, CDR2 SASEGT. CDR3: CASSESSGNTIYF. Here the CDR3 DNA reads TGTGCCAGCAGTGAATCCTCTGGAAACACCATATATTTT.

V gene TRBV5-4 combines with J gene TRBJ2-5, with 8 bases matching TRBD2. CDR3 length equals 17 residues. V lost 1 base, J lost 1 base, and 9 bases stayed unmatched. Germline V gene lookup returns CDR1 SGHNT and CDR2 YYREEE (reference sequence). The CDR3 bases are TGTGCCAGCAGCTTGTCTTCGGGAGGGACCCTCCAAGAGACCCAGTACTTC. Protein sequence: CASSLSSGGTLQETQYF.

The CDR3 sequence is CASTPTFTGHYYGYTF. In DNA, the CDR3 is TGTGCCAGTACCCCAACATTCACAGGGCACTACTATGGCTACACCTTC. This chain connects TRBV19 to TRBJ1-2, with D maybe TRBD1 (6 bases). V was clipped by 7 bases and J by 3 bases, with 21 bases between them. Germline V gives CDR1 LNHDA, CDR2 SQIVND (reference sequence). This CDR3 region has 16 residues. The full variable domain, completed using reference TRBV19 and TRBJ1-2, is DGGITQSPKYLFRKEGQNVTLSCEQNLNHDAMYWYRQDPGQGLRLIYYSQIVNDFQKGDIAEGYSVSREKKESFPLTVTSAQKNPTAFYLCASTPTFTGHYYGYTFGSGTRLTVV.

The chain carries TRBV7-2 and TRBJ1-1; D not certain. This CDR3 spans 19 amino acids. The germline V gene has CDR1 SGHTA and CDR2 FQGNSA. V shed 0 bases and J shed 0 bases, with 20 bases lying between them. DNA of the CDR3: TGTGCCAGCAGCTTAGCGTTTTGGGCAGATCGTCTAATGAACACTGAAGCTTTCTTT. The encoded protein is CASSLAFWADRLMNTEAFF.

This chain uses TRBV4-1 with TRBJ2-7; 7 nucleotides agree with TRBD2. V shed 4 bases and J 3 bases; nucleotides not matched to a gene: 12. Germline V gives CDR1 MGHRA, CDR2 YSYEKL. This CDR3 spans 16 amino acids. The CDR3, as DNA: TGCGCCAGCAGCCCGTCATCCAGCGGGACCCACTACGAGCAGTACTTC. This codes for CASSPSSSGTHYEQYF.

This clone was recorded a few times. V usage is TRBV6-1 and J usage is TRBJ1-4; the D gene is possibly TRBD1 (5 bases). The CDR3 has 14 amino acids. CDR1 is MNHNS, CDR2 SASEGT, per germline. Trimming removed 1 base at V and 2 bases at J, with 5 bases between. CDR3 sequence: CASSEDRTNEKLFF. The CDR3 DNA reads TGTGCCAGCAGTGAAGACAGGACTAATGAAAAACTGTTTTTT.